This entry lists 21 T cell receptor beta chains sequenced from one sample in a study of radiation and T cells in renal cell carcinoma. Repertoires were generated with immunoSEQ multiplex PCR, while TCRdb's copy carries only in-frame clones and drops some. The sample carries nearly 50,000 clones, 83% recorded once. Time point denoted: baseline pretreatment blood. Specified treatment: 15 Gy SBRT to primary tumor, nephrectomy 4 weeks later. The sample consisted of blood, taken from a patient whose treatment included radiotherapy and nephrectomy. All receptors derive from a woman in her seventies with renal cell carcinoma.

This clone was observed a handful of times. CDR3: CASTPGPRSNQPQHF. DNA of the CDR3: TGTGCCAGTACGCCTGGACCTCGAAGCAATCAGCCCCAGCATTTT. The rearrangement uses TRBV19 and TRBJ1-5; D uncertain. The CDR3 is made up of 15 amino acids. Germline V gene lookup returns CDR1 LNHDA and CDR2 SQIVND (reference sequence). The germline V and J ends were trimmed by 7 bases and 1 base, with 14 bases remaining between them.

This chain links TRBV5-8 with TRBJ2-7; no reliable D call. Trimming took off 6 bases at V and 2 bases at J, with 12 bases between the two ends. The CDR3 is 13 amino acids. CDR1 SGHTS and CDR2 YDEGEE come from the germline V gene. The CDR3 loop reads CASMMGRAYEQYF. The CDR3 coding sequence is TGTGCCAGCATGATGGGAAGGGCCTACGAGCAGTACTTC.

The chain's CDR3 is CASRIDGGRWTGELFF. In nucleotides, the CDR3 is TGTGCCAGTAGGATTGATGGGGGACGTTGGACCGGGGAGCTGTTTTTT. The J gene is TRBJ2-2, the V gene TRBV19, with D perhaps assigned TRBD1 or TRBD2 (5 bases each). V lost 6 bases to trimming and J lost 5 bases, with 19 bases between them. Germline CDR1 LNHDA, CDR2 SQIVND (reference sequence). The CDR3 consists of 16 residues.

The J gene is TRBJ2-1, the V gene TRBV9; 9 bases map to TRBD2. V lost 0 bases to trimming and J lost 10 bases; unmatched junction nucleotides: 11. This CDR3 is 16 amino acids long. The germline CDR1 and CDR2 sequences are SGDLS and YYNGEE. The CDR3 DNA reads TGTGCCAGCAGCGTAGATGTTCTAGCGGGATCAGGAGAGCAGTTCTTC. The encoded protein is CASSVDVLAGSGEQFF.

The rearrangement joins TRBV5-6 to TRBJ2-5, with 8 bases that match TRBD2. CDR1 is SGHDT, CDR2 YYEEEE, per germline. This CDR3 has 15 residues. V trimming: 3 bases; J trimming: 0 bases; junction bases outside the gene matches: 4. CDR3 residues: CASSYPGLDQETQYF. The DNA of the CDR3 is TGTGCCAGCAGCTATCCGGGACTAGACCAAGAGACCCAGTACTTC.

CDR3 DNA sequence: TGTGCCAGCAGCGGGCCTAGCACAGATACGCAGTATTTT. This translates into CASSGPSTDTQYF. V and J are TRBV9 and TRBJ2-3; D is undetermined. The CDR3 is 13 amino acids. Germline CDR1 is SGDLS and CDR2 is YYNGEE. V was trimmed by 3 bases and J by 0 bases, leaving 5 bases between them.

This clone was picked up one time. The V gene is TRBV9, the J gene TRBJ1-2, with D unresolved. The ends were cut back, 4 bases at V and 7 bases at J, with 11 bases in the middle. The CDR3 has 12 amino acids. Per germline, CDR1 SGDLS and CDR2 YYNGEE. CDR3 loop: CASSTQDLGYTF. For the CDR3, the DNA is TGTGCCAGCAGCACCCAGGACCTTGGCTACACCTTC.

V gene TRBV19 combines with J gene TRBJ2-2; TRBD1 is a possible D gene (6 bases). The CDR3 contains 15 residues. Trimming removed 1 base at V and 1 base at J, with 7 bases between. Germline V lookup: CDR1 LNHDA, CDR2 SQIVND (reference sequence). This chain's CDR3 is CASSIGGGNTGELFF. The CDR3 region has the DNA TGTGCCAGTAGTATAGGAGGGGGGAACACCGGGGAGCTGTTTTTT.

CDR3 sequence reads: CASSQEPGGAYEQYF. CDR3 sequence (DNA): TGCGCCAGCAGCCAAGAGCCGGGAGGGGCCTACGAGCAGTACTTC. This chain connects TRBV4-3 to TRBJ2-5; 8 nucleotides line up with TRBD2. TRBJ2-7 matches the DNA end more closely, so the J call is doubtful. The CDR3 consists of 15 residues. The germline gives CDR1 LGHNA, CDR2 YSLEER.

V gene TRBV5-6 combines with J gene TRBJ2-2; 7 bases fit TRBD2. The CDR3 loop spans 15 amino acids. Looked up from germline, CDR1 is SGHDT and CDR2 is YYEEEE. V was clipped by 4 bases and J by 2 bases; unmatched bases: 5. Written as DNA, the CDR3 is TGTGCCAGCAGCATGGGAGGGACTAACACCGGGGAGCTGTTTTTT. This sequence encodes CASSMGGTNTGELFF.

The CDR3 is CACHKHVYGYTF. CDR3 coding DNA: TGTGCCTGCCACAAGCACGTCTATGGCTACACCTTC. The chain uses TRBV30 and TRBJ1-2; D not resolved. This CDR3 is 12 amino acids long. Trimming shortened V by 6 bases and J by 4 bases, and 12 bases separated the two germline ends. The V gene's germline CDR1 is GTSNPN and CDR2 SVGIG (reference sequence).

The table lists this clone with a few counts. The genes are TRBV9 and TRBJ2-7, with no clear D. CDR1 is SGDLS, CDR2 YYNGEE, per germline. The CDR3 length is 13 residues. V was trimmed by 4 bases and J by 5 bases, leaving 13 bases between them. CDR3 nucleotide sequence: TGTGCCAGCAGCTCCTCCGGAAGGGACGAGCAGTACTTC. Translating gives CASSSSGRDEQYF.

The chain has TRBV2 and TRBJ2-7, with 10 bases identical to TRBD2. The CDR3 runs 14 residues. In germline, CDR1 is SNHLY, CDR2 FYNNEI. V lost 8 bases to trimming and J lost 3 bases; unmatched junction nucleotides: 7. The CDR3 is CASLLAGDYYEQYF. For the CDR3, the DNA is TGTGCCAGCTTGCTAGCGGGAGACTACTACGAGCAGTACTTC.

The chain has TRBV5-6 and TRBJ2-2; D is possibly TRBD1 (6 bases). CDR3 length equals 15 residues. V lost 0 bases and J 9 bases, leaving 15 bases between the germline ends. Germline loops: CDR1 SGHDT, CDR2 YYEEEE. Written as DNA, the CDR3 is TGTGCCAGCAGCTTGGGGAGGCCAGGGGTCCGGGAGCTGTTTTTT. This encodes CASSLGRPGVRELFF.

V usage is TRBV18 and J usage is TRBJ1-2; D is perhaps TRBD1 (5 bases). Trimming left V 0 bases short and J 6 bases short, with 26 bases between. The CDR3 runs to 19 residues. Germline CDR1 and CDR2: KGHSH and LQKENI. CDR3 DNA: TGTGCCAGCTCACCACCGGGTTCGGGACGGCTGTGGATAGGCGATGGCTACACCTTC. It specifies CASSPPGSGRLWIGDGYTF.

This clone was picked up a small number of times. The rearrangement links TRBV7-9 to TRBJ2-7; D uncertain. V lost 4 bases to trimming and J lost 5 bases, with 9 bases between them. The CDR3 has 12 amino acids. Germline CDR1 is SEHNR and CDR2 is FQNEAQ (reference sequence). This CDR3 reads CASSSGGDEQYF. The DNA of the CDR3 is TGTGCCAGCAGCTCCGGTGGGGACGAGCAGTACTTC.

The genes are TRBV9 and TRBJ2-1, with a tentative D call TRBD2 (7 bases). V was shortened by 3 bases and J by 0 bases, with 16 bases between the two germline ends. The CDR3 totals 17 residues. Germline V CDR1 and CDR2: SGDLS, YYNGEE. The CDR3 region has the DNA TGTGCCAGCAGCGCGAGGGGGGGCCAAAGCTCCTACAATGAGCAGTTCTTC. It translates to CASSARGGQSSYNEQFF.

This chain links TRBV10-3 with TRBJ1-2; D not resolved. The CDR3 spans 13 residues. CDR1 and CDR2 from the germline V gene are ENHRY and SYGVKD. Trimming pared 6 bases from V and 8 bases from J, leaving 16 bases between. The CDR3 here is CAISDSTHLGYTF. CDR3 nucleotide sequence: TGTGCCATCAGCGACTCAACCCACCTGGGCTACACCTTC.

The chain links TRBV5-1 to TRBJ2-2, with 7 bases fitting TRBD2. The CDR3 extends over 15 amino acids. Trimming cost V 3 bases and J 0 bases; bases outside gene matches: 2. The germline gives CDR1 SGHRS, CDR2 YFSETQ. CDR3 sequence reads: CASSWGTTNTGELFF. CDR3 in DNA: TGCGCCAGCAGCTGGGGGACTACGAACACCGGGGAGCTGTTTTTT.

There are a few counts of this clone. The chain combines TRBV6-5 with TRBJ1-1, with 7 nucleotides matching TRBD1. The junction had 4 bases not matched to a gene; V was cut back by 4 bases and J by 5 bases. The CDR3 runs 13 residues. CDR1 is MNHEY, CDR2 SVGAGI, per germline. Here the CDR3 reads CASSLKGATEAFF. DNA for the CDR3: TGTGCCAGCAGTTTGAAGGGGGCAACTGAAGCTTTCTTT.

V and J are TRBV2 and TRBJ1-2; 9 nucleotides line up with TRBD1. Germline V gene sequence: CDR1 SNHLY, CDR2 FYNNEI. The CDR3 has 15 residues. Losses at the gene ends were 6 bases for V and 6 bases for J; bases not matched to a gene: 11. The chain's CDR3 is CASSQFVQGAHGYTF. In DNA, the CDR3 is TGTGCCAGCAGCCAATTTGTACAGGGGGCCCATGGCTACACCTTC.